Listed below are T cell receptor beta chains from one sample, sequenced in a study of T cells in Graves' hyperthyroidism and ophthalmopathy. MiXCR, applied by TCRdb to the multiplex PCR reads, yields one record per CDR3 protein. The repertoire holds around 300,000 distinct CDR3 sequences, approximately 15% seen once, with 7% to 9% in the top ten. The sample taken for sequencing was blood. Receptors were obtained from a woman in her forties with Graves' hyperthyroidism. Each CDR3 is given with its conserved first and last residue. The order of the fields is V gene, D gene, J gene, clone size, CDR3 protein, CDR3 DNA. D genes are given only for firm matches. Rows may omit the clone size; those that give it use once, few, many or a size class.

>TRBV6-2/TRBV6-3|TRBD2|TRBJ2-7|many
CATRTSGSYEQYF
TGTGCCACCCGGACTAGCGGGAGCTACGAGCAGTACTTC
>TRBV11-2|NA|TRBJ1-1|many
CASSLQRLNTEAFF
TGTGCCAGCAGCTTACAGAGATTGAACACTGAAGCTTTCTTT
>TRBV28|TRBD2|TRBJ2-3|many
CASSLRVRASGRTPSTDTQYF
TGTGCCAGCAGTTTGAGGGTCCGGGCTAGCGGGAGGACACCTAGCACAGATACGCAGTATTTT
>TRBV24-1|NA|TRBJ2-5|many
CATSDLSRDETQYF
TGTGCCACCAGTGATTTGAGCAGGGATGAGACCCAGTACTTC
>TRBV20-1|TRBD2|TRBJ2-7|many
CSARGLAGEGEQYF
TGCAGTGCTAGGGGACTAGCGGGGGAAGGGGAGCAGTACTTC
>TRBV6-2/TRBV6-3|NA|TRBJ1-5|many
CASSGNSNQPQHF
TGTGCCAGCAGTGGAAATAGCAATCAGCCCCAGCATTTT
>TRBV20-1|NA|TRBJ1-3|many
CSATDGQSGNTIYF
TGCAGTGCTACAGACGGACAGTCTGGAAACACCATATATTTT
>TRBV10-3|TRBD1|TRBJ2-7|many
CAISERGTGDAEQYF
TGTGCCATCAGTGAGAGGGGGACAGGGGACGCCGAGCAGTACTTC
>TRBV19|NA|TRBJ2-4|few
CASGKPGSRGIGTENIQYF
TGTGCCAGTGGAAAGCCTGGAAGTAGGGGAATAGGTACAGAAAACATTCAGTACTTC
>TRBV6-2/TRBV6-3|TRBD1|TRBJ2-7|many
CASRPYGTGLYEQYF
TGTGCCAGCAGGCCTTACGGGACAGGGCTCTACGAGCAGTACTTC
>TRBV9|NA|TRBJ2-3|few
CASSNSRGTDTQYF
TGTGCCAGCAGCAACAGCCGGGGCACAGATACGCAGTATTTT
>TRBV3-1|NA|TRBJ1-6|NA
CASSQISRDNSPLHF
TGTGCCAGCAGCCAAATATCGAGGGATAATTCACCCCTCCACTTT
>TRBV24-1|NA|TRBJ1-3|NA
CATSDPGTGNTIYF
TGTGCCACCAGTGATCCAGGGACTGGAAACACCATATATTTT
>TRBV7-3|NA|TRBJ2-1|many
CASSLTGRPYNEQFF
TGTGCCAGCAGCTTAACCGGCAGGCCCTACAATGAGCAGTTCTTC
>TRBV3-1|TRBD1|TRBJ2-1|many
CASTADRGPNEQFF
TGTGCCAGCACGGCCGACAGGGGACCCAATGAGCAGTTCTTC
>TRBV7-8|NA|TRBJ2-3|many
CASSSALSGSTDTQYF
TGTGCCAGCAGCTCCGCTCTTTCTGGAAGCACAGATACGCAGTATTTT